This TCR beta chain is drawn from a study of T cell clones after liver transplantation. Overall study findings and caveats: Small, mixed patient groups and varying post-transplant times limit these conclusions.

Generated by immunoSEQ multiplex PCR, the TCRdb table keeps only in-frame clones and is missing some. The sample includes under 150,000 clones, 75% to 95% seen only once; the top ten take 0.8% to 0.9%. J lost 8 bases, V lost 6 bases, and 11 bases had no gene match. The CDR3 has 15 residues. CDR1 MDHEN and CDR2 SYDVKM come from the germline V gene. Comment on this clone: Its specificity is not known.

This chain links TRBV28 with TRBJ2-1, with TRBD1 identical over 9 bases. The starting material was CD4+ T cells from blood, obtained 12 months after liver transplant. This clonotype was obtained from a human patient who received a liver transplant. Some T cells may be the graft donor's. CDR3 region: CASRSFRDRAHEQFF. The CDR3 DNA follows: TGTGCCAGCAGATCCTTCCGGGACAGGGCACATGAGCAGTTCTTC.